This T cell receptor (beta chain) is drawn from a study of T cell repertoires in cytomegalovirus infection. Study-level background: CMV infection plus the matching HLA type was flagged by public TCR beta signatures.

With 2 bases removed from V and 6 bases from J, the gap between germline ends came to 8 bases. CDR1 and CDR2 from the germline V gene are MNHEY and SVGAGI. The CDR3 has 13 residues. TCRdb ran MiXCR on the reads and lists one entry per CDR3 protein. The table records a few hundred thousand distinct CDR3 sequences, roughly a third of them present only once. This clonotype was found a few times. The antigen remains unidentified. Broader study findings: Frequencies of public TCR beta families were cumulated, and this identified carriers of CMV plus the relevant HLA. CMV-specific HLA-C-restricted TCR beta clonotypes dominated the ex vivo response.

The chain is built from TRBV6-5 and TRBJ1-5; no clear D. The source is a human donor in good health (CMV status not recorded). Some clones in this sample may be carry-over from other donors' samples. The material was cultured PBMCs, obtained from culture after CMV antigen stimulation. The DNA for the CDR3 is TGTGCCAGCAGTTACAGGGAAGTTCAGCCCCAGCATTTT. Its protein product is CASSYREVQPQHF.